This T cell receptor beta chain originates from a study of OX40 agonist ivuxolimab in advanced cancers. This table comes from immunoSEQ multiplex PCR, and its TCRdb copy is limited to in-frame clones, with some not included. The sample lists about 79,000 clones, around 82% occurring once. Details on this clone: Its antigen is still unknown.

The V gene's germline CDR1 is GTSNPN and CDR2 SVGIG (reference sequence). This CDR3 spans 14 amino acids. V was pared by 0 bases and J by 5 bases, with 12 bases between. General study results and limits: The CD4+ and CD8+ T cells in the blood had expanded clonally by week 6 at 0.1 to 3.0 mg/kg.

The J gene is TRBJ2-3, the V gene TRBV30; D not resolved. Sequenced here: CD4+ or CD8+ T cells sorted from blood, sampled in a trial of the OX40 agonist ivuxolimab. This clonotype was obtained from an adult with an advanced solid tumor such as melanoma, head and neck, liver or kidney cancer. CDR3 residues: CAWSVRARLDTQYF. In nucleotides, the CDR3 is TGTGCCTGGAGTGTTAGGGCCAGACTAGATACGCAGTATTTT.